This TCR beta chain emerged from a study of human T cells and chemical hapten exposure. About the research overall: TCR yield per sample varied, mainly due to pooled library volumes.

The library attached unique molecular identifiers to individual cDNA molecules. Original methodology: Sequenced samples showed a median of around 93,000 TCRs each, with counts running from approximately 20,000 to 700,000. TCRdb reprocessed the reads with MiXCR, giving one entry per CDR3 protein. The V and J calls, along with clone size, are taken from TCRdb and not from the paper's own processing. The sample contains roughly 120,000 distinct CDR3 sequences, more than 8.5% of which appear only once. Broader study findings: TCRs whose frequency exceeded 1 in 1000 remained the same following DPC sensitization.

Of note for this clonotype: As yet, its antigen is unknown.

The CDR3 contains 16 residues. CDR1 is MNHEY, CDR2 SMNVEV, per germline (reference sequence). The germline V and J ends were trimmed by 5 bases and 2 bases, with 16 bases remaining between them. Researchers extracted total RNA from unfractionated whole blood. The sequencing input was whole blood. This sequence was found in a human donor in good health. Some clones in this sample may be carry-over from other donors' samples. V usage is TRBV27 and J usage is TRBJ1-5; the D gene is possibly TRBD1 (6 bases). CDR3 DNA: TGTGCCAGCAGTCCCCTCTCCCGACAGGGCAATCAGCCCCAGCATTTT. Residues: CASSPLSRQGNQPQHF.